Sequencing of this TCR beta chain was carried out in a study of long-term antiretroviral therapy in people with HIV. Notes on the study in general: In HIV, the repertoires covered a tighter span of CDR3 lengths than in controls.

The authors ran the immunoSEQ assay, v3.0, at survey level. Per-sample targets for sequencing were roughly 35,000-50,000 T-cell genomes. Sequencing was performed with immunoSEQ multiplex PCR; in TCRdb, only in-frame clones are kept and a portion is missing. The data hold approximately 16,000 clones, with 70% to 85% observed a single time. Trimming stripped 6 bases from V and 3 bases from J, with 12 bases between. The CDR3 covers 14 residues. Per germline, CDR1 MNHEY and CDR2 SVGAGI. On this clone itself: Its specificity is not known.

The source of this sequence is a man in his forties with HIV. The sample in question was unsorted PBMCs, obtained 2.1 years after starting antiretroviral therapy. The chain is built from TRBV6-5 and TRBJ1-5; the D gene is possibly TRBD1 (5 bases). CDR3 sequence reads: CASRLQGINQPQHF. CDR3 sequence (DNA): TGTGCCAGCAGGCTTCAGGGAATCAATCAGCCCCAGCATTTT.